The clone carrying this T cell receptor (beta chain) was counted only a few times. Its antigen is still unknown. With 1 base removed from V and 3 bases from J, the gap between germline ends came to 7 bases. CDR3 length: 13 amino acids. Germline assignment: CDR1 MNHEY and CDR2 SVGEGT. This entry comes from a study of molecular identifiers for immune sequencing clone quantification. About the research overall: Replicate experiments took RNA from approximately 20,000 or 100,000 naive CD8 cells, divided it five ways and sequenced four.

In TCRdb, the PCR reads were re-called with MiXCR into one record per CDR3 protein. The profile shows approximately 500,000 distinct CDR3 sequences, 25% of them singletons. Source material for naive CD8 libraries was roughly 19,000 to 1,000,000 sorted cells, with 10%, 30% or 50% RNA. Researchers sorted naive CD8 T cells as cells that were CD8+CD4-CCR7+CD45RA+. General study findings and limits: Clonotypes topping 20 RNA copies carried over 98% of effector molecules but under 1% of naive ones.

The sequence came from a human donor in good health. Some libraries in this study had Jurkat cell RNA spiked in. Sequencing input: naive CD8+ T cells from blood, with Jurkat cell RNA spiked in. Subset of the sample: FACS-sorted CD8+CD4-CCR7+CD45RA+ naive T cells. This chain connects TRBV6-2 or TRBV6-3 to TRBJ2-7, with D unresolved. The CDR3 DNA is TGTGCCAGCAGTTACTGGTCGGGCTACGAGCAGTACTTC. Its translation: CASSYWSGYEQYF.